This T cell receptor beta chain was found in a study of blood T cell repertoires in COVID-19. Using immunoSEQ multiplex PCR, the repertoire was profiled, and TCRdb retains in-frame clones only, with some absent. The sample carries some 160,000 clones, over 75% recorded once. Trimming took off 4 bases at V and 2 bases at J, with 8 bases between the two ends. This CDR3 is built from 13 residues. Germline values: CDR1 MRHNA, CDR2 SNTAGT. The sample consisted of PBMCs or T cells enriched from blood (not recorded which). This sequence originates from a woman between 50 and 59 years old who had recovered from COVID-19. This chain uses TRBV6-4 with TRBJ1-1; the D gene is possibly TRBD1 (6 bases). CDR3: CASSAGHNTEAFF. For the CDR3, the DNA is TGTGCCAGCAGTGCGGGACACAACACTGAAGCTTTCTTT.